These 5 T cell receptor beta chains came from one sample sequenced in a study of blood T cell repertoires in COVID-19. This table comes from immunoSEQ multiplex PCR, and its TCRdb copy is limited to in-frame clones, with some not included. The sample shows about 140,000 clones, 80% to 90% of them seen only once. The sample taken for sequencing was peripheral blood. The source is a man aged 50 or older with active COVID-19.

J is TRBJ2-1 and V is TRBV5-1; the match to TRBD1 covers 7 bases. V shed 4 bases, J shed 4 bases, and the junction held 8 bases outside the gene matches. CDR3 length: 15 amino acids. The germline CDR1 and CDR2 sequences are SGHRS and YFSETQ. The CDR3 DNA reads TGCGCCAGCAGCCTCCAGGGGGTGCGATACAATGAGCAGTTCTTC. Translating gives CASSLQGVRYNEQFF.

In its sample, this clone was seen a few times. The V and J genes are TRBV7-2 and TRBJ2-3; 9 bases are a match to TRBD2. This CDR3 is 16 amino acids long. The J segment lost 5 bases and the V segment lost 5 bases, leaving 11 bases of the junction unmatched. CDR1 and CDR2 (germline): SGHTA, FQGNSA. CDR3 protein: CASSPTFGGGGDTQYF. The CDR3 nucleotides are TGTGCCAGCAGCCCAACCTTTGGCGGGGGGGGAGATACGCAGTATTTT.

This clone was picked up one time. CDR3 DNA: TGTGCCAGCAGTTACCAGGGCGTGAACACTGAAGCTTTCTTT. Translation: CASSYQGVNTEAFF. V is TRBV6-2 or TRBV6-3 and J is TRBJ1-1; D perhaps matches TRBD1 (5 bases). CDR3 size: 14 residues. V lost 2 bases to trimming and J lost 0 bases, with 7 bases between them. Germline lookup yields CDR1 MNHEY and CDR2 SVGEGT.

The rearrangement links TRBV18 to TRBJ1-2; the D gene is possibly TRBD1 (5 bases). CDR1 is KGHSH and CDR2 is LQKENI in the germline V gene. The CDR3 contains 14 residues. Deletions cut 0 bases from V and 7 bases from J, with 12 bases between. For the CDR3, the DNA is TGTGCCAGCTCACCACCGGGGCAAGCGGGTGGCTACACCTTC. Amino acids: CASSPPGQAGGYTF. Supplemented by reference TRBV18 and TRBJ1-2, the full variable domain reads NAGVMQNPRHLVRRRGQEARLRCSPMKGHSHVYWYRQLPEEGLKFMVYLQKENIIDESGMPKERFSAEFPKEGPSILRIQQVVRGDSAAYFCASSPPGQAGGYTFGSGTRLTVV.

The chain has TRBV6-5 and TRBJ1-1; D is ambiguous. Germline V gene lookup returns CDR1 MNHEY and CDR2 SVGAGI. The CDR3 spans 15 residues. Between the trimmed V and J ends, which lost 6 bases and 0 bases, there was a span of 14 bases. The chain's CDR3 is CASSREGGMNTEAFF. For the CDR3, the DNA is TGTGCCAGCAGCAGAGAGGGCGGAATGAACACTGAAGCTTTCTTT.